The sequence of this T cell receptor (beta chain) was determined in a study of T-cell reconstitution after alpha-beta-depleted transplantation in children. General study results and limits: Approximately two months post-transplant, alpha-beta T cells reportedly originated from several hundred expanded graft clones. Day-60 TCRbeta diversity that was high in some patients was derived from surviving recipient T cells and thymic progenitors. Among T cells one year after transplant, newly produced cells accounted for most counts and diversity.

This clonotype was seen a few times. The antigen remains unidentified. Trimming left V 0 bases short and J 4 bases short, with 7 bases between. From germline, CDR1 is SGHRS and CDR2 YFSETQ. CDR3 length: 13 amino acids. Unique molecular identifiers were used to barcode this TCRbeta library. TCRdb used MiXCR to reprocess the PCR reads, holding one entry per CDR3 protein. The sample has about 250,000 distinct CDR3 sequences, 20% to 30% seen once. The sample in question was PBMCs, mostly from graft donor cells, obtained 360 days after TCRalphabeta/CD19-depleted stem cell transplant. This chain uses TRBV5-1 with TRBJ1-1; D ambiguous. This receptor was identified in a female patient aged 2 to 10 who had a stem cell transplant for congenital amegakaryocytic thrombocytopenia, so the T cells may come from the graft donor. CDR3 sequence (DNA): TGCGCCAGCAGCTTGGAAGCGGCCACTGAAGCTTTCTTT. It yields the protein CASSLEAATEAFF.